One and the same sample provided the 24 T cell receptor beta chains below, sequenced in a study of T cells in Graves' hyperthyroidism and ophthalmopathy. Amplification yielded TCR beta CDR3 regions, with RNA transcripts as the source. HTBI primers drove first-round RT-PCR of the TCR CDR3. One entry per CDR3 protein results from TCRdb running MiXCR on the multiplex PCR reads. The sample records about 210,000 distinct CDR3 sequences, 17% being singletons. The sequenced material came from blood. Receptors originate from a man aged 50 or older with Graves' hyperthyroidism.

The table lists this clonotype with many counts. The V gene is TRBV11-2, the J gene TRBJ1-4, with D tentatively TRBD1 (5 bases). Trimming removed 9 bases from V and 3 bases from J, with 14 bases in between. The length of the CDR3 is 14 residues. CDR1 and CDR2 (germline): SGHAT, FQNNGV. The CDR3 is CASGRGRANEKLFF. In nucleotides, the CDR3 is TGTGCCAGTGGACGGGGCCGGGCTAATGAAAAACTGTTTTTT. Looking up the rest from reference TRBV11-2 and TRBJ1-4 gives the full variable domain: EAGVAQSPRYKIIEKRQSVAFWCNPISGHATLYWYQQILGQGPKLLIQFQNNGVVDDSQLPKDRFSAERLKGVDSTLKIQPAKLEDSAVYLCASGRGRANEKLFFGSGTQLSVL.

This clonotype was counted ten times or more. The V and J genes are TRBV5-1 and TRBJ1-1, with 8 nucleotides matching TRBD1. The V gene's germline CDR1 is SGHRS and CDR2 YFSETQ. The CDR3 is 15 residues long. J was trimmed by 1 base and V by 3 bases; bases with no gene match: 5. CDR3 region: CASSSRQGSNTEAFF. The CDR3 nucleotides are TGCGCCAGCAGCTCCAGACAGGGGTCGAACACTGAAGCTTTCTTT.

This clonotype has at least ten counts. This rearrangement joins TRBV12-3 or TRBV12-4 to TRBJ2-7; no clear D gene. V lost 5 bases, J lost 2 bases, and 13 bases lay in between. The CDR3 is 14 amino acids. CDR3 coding DNA: TGTGCCAGCAGTGCGCCCCTACGACCCTACGAGCAGTACTTC. This codes for CASSAPLRPYEQYF.

This sequence joins TRBV6-1 and TRBJ2-7; the match to TRBD2 covers 13 bases. Germline lookup yields CDR1 MNHNS and CDR2 SASEGT. The CDR3 totals 16 residues. The V and J ends lost 6 bases and 2 bases, in that order; junction bases with no gene match: 7. The CDR3 DNA follows: TGTGCCAGCAGAGGGACTAGCGGGATCTCTCCCTACGAGCAGTACTTC. It codes for CASRGTSGISPYEQYF.

This clonotype was seen repeatedly, ten times or more. The J gene is TRBJ1-5, the V gene TRBV2; TRBD1 agrees at 7 bases. J gave up 4 bases and V 4 bases, and 7 bases lay outside the gene matches. This CDR3 has 15 amino acids. Germline V gene data show CDR1 as SNHLY and CDR2 as FYNNEI. CDR3 amino acids: CASSVGTATNQPQHF. CDR3 DNA: TGTGCCAGCAGTGTTGGGACAGCCACTAATCAGCCCCAGCATTTT.

This clonotype was seen repeatedly, ten times or more. The chain joins TRBV7-2 to TRBJ2-7, with D unclear. The germline V gene encodes CDR1 SGHTA and CDR2 FQGNSA. The CDR3 consists of 15 residues. V lost 3 bases to trimming and J lost 4 bases, with 16 bases between them. CDR3 in DNA: TGTGCCAGCAGCTTTTATTCGGCCGGCACTTACGAGCAGTACTTC. Its translation: CASSFYSAGTYEQYF.

This clonotype was counted many times. The chain is built from TRBV11-2 and TRBJ1-2, with 7 bases fitting TRBD1. The V gene end was trimmed by 6 bases and the J gene end by 9 bases; junction bases not matched to a gene: 10. This CDR3 has 13 residues. Germline V lookup: CDR1 SGHAT, CDR2 FQNNGV. CDR3 DNA: TGTGCCAGCAGACTCCACAGGGGTTTATGCTACACCTTC. Protein: CASRLHRGLCYTF.

The chain is built from TRBV10-3 and TRBJ2-4; TRBD2 aligns across 16 bases. V dropped 2 bases and J dropped 12; count of bases not matched to a gene: 4. The CDR3 is 15 residues long. The germline gives CDR1 ENHRY, CDR2 SYGVKD. As DNA, the CDR3 is TGTGCCATCAGTGAGGGGACTAGCGGGAGGGGATATCAGTACTTC. Protein: CAISEGTSGRGYQYF.

This clonotype showed up many times. The genes are TRBV5-5 and TRBJ1-4, with D possibly matching TRBD1 (5 bases). Trimming cost V 4 bases and J 4 bases, with 11 bases left between them. The CDR3 is 14 amino acids. The germline V gene encodes CDR1 SGHKS and CDR2 YYEKEE (reference sequence). Written as DNA, the CDR3 is TGTGCCAGCAGCCGCCTGCAGGGTAATGAAAAACTGTTTTTT. It encodes CASSRLQGNEKLFF.

V and J are TRBV2 and TRBJ2-3; D is unresolved. CDR3 size: 12 residues. Germline CDR1 and CDR2: SNHLY and FYNNEI. V was pared by 8 bases and J by 8 bases, with 14 bases between. The CDR3 spells CASGWLSSTQYF. CDR3 sequence (DNA): TGTGCCAGCGGTTGGCTGAGCAGTACGCAGTATTTT. The full variable domain, its missing parts supplied by reference TRBV2 and TRBJ2-3, is EPEVTQTPSHQVTQMGQEVILRCVPISNHLYFYWYRQILGQKVEFLVSFYNNEISEKSEIFDDQFSVERPDGSNFTLKIRSTKLEDSAMYFCASGWLSSTQYFGPGTRLTVL.

This clonotype was picked up many times. This rearrangement joins TRBV7-2 to TRBJ2-5, with D unresolved. CDR1 is SGHTA and CDR2 is FQGNSA in the germline V gene. This CDR3 has 14 residues. Trimming removed 3 bases from V and 3 bases from J, with 11 bases in between. In nucleotides, the CDR3 is TGTGCCAGCAGCTTTCTCCCCCAGGAAGAGACCCAGTACTTC. Its translation is CASSFLPQEETQYF.

This clonotype has ten or more counts. The genes are TRBV20-1 and TRBJ2-1; TRBD2 matches at 8 bases. The CDR3 is 14 amino acids. Trimming took 3 bases from V and 4 from J; bases not matched to a gene: 5. Per germline, CDR1 DFQATT and CDR2 SNEGSKA (reference sequence). CDR3 bases: TGCAGTGCTAGGGGAGCGGGAGCATACAATGAGCAGTTCTTC. Amino acids: CSARGAGAYNEQFF.

At least ten counts were recorded for this clonotype. V gene TRBV11-2 combines with J gene TRBJ2-7; 7 nucleotides match TRBD1. Germline trimming cut 6 bases from V and 2 bases from J; bases unmatched to any gene: 10. The CDR3 extends over 15 amino acids. Germline V gives CDR1 SGHAT, CDR2 FQNNGV. The CDR3 region is CASRRPGTVPYEQYF. The DNA for the CDR3 is TGTGCCAGCAGGCGTCCCGGGACAGTTCCCTACGAGCAGTACTTC.

This clonotype showed up many times. The V gene is TRBV12-3 or TRBV12-4, the J gene TRBJ2-3, with D hard to call. The CDR3 length is 14 residues. With 3 bases removed from V and 1 base from J, the gap between germline ends came to 8 bases. The CDR3 spells CASSFRQGTDTQYF. The CDR3 DNA reads as TGTGCCAGCAGTTTCAGGCAGGGCACAGATACGCAGTATTTT.

The chain uses TRBV20-1 and TRBJ2-7; 9 bases line up with TRBD1. The CDR3 covers 15 residues. Germline trimming cut 3 bases from V and 5 bases from J; bases unmatched to any gene: 11. The germline CDR1 and CDR2 sequences are DFQATT and SNEGSKA (reference sequence). The CDR3 loop reads CSARGPGTGYHEQYF. CDR3 DNA sequence: TGCAGTGCTAGGGGTCCCGGGACAGGGTATCACGAGCAGTACTTC.

The chain couples TRBV5-8 to TRBJ2-5; D unresolved. Trimming removed 0 bases from V and 2 bases from J, with 8 bases in between. The length of the CDR3 is 14 residues. Germline values: CDR1 SGHTS, CDR2 YDEGEE. CDR3 sequence (DNA): TGTGCCAGCAGCTTGGCGCAGGTACAAGAGACCCAGTACTTC. Its protein product is CASSLAQVQETQYF.

A few counts support this clonotype. Here the CDR3 DNA reads TGTGCCAGTAGTATGAGTGGTGCGGGAGGCGAGCAGTACTTC. Translation gives CASSMSGAGGEQYF. The J gene is TRBJ2-7, the V gene TRBV19, with 8 bases identical to TRBD2. The V gene's germline CDR1 is LNHDA and CDR2 SQIVND (reference sequence). This CDR3 has 14 amino acids. After removal of 3 bases from V and 6 bases from J, the junction contained 7 bases not matched to a gene.

This clonotype was seen a handful of times. A junction end diverges from the germline sequence, so it may reflect a read error. The chain combines TRBV15 with TRBJ1-2, with D possibly matching TRBD1 (5 bases). CDR3 length equals 15 residues. Per the germline V gene, CDR1 is LNHNV and CDR2 is YYDKDF (reference sequence). The CDR3 region is CATSPRAGNDYRYTF. DNA of the CDR3: TGTGCCACCAGCCCCCGTGCAGGGAACGACTATCGCTACACCTTC.

J is TRBJ2-1 and V is TRBV9; TRBD2 agrees at 9 bases. This CDR3 contains 16 residues. After removal of 0 bases from V and 3 bases from J, the junction contained 4 bases not matched to a gene. Germline CDR1 SGDLS, CDR2 YYNGEE. CDR3 protein: CASSVAAGGGYNEQFF. The CDR3 nucleotides are TGTGCCAGCAGCGTAGCTGCGGGAGGGGGCTACAATGAGCAGTTCTTC.

V usage is TRBV10-2 and J usage is TRBJ2-5; TRBD2 agrees at 9 bases. Germline V gene sequence: CDR1 WSHSY, CDR2 SAAADI. V gave up 6 bases and J gave up 2 bases; unmatched junction bases: 7. The CDR3 spans 15 residues. The CDR3 loop is CASRSSGNAQETQYF. The CDR3 nucleotides are TGCGCCAGCAGGTCTAGCGGGAACGCACAAGAGACCCAGTACTTC.

This clonotype was counted ten times or more. Just one base apart from a much larger clone, this may be a read error. This chain joins TRBV11-2 and TRBJ2-5; tentatively, D is TRBD1 (6 bases). In germline, CDR1 is SGHAT, CDR2 FQNNGV. This CDR3 comprises 17 residues. The CDR3 region is CANSLVSWGRGQETQYF. Written as DNA, the CDR3 is TGTGCCAACAGCTTAGTGTCCTGGGGGCGAGGGCAAGAGACCCAGTACTTC.

This clonotype was picked up a small number of times. The gene calls are TRBV7-9 and TRBJ2-2; D is possibly TRBD1 or TRBD2 (5 bases each). In germline, CDR1 is SEHNR, CDR2 FQNEAQ (reference sequence). V lost 4 bases and J 0 bases, leaving 9 bases between the germline ends. CDR3 length equals 15 residues. CDR3 sequence (DNA): TGTGCCAGCAGCTCGGGACCGACGAACACCGGGGAGCTGTTTTTT. It codes for CASSSGPTNTGELFF.

This clonotype has a count of ten or more. The rearrangement links TRBV7-9 to TRBJ2-5, with TRBD1 matching 7 bases. The V segment lost 4 bases and the J segment 4 bases; nucleotides outside the gene matches: 9. CDR1 is SEHNR, CDR2 FQNEAQ, per germline (reference sequence). This CDR3 region has 15 residues. CDR3 DNA: TGTGCCAGCAGCTCGACAGGGACGGAATTAGAGACCCAGTACTTC. It translates to CASSSTGTELETQYF.

The chain has TRBV19 and TRBJ1-5; 7 nucleotides agree with TRBD1. This CDR3 comprises 15 residues. The J segment lost 2 bases and the V segment lost 1 base, leaving 2 bases of the junction unmatched. Germline loops: CDR1 LNHDA, CDR2 SQIVND (reference sequence). CDR3 nucleotides: TGTGCCAGTAGTATAGGGACAGGCCGCAATCAGCCCCAGCATTTT. Protein product: CASSIGTGRNQPQHF.